Presented here are 27 T cell receptor beta chains from one specimen sequenced in a study of breast tumors, draining lymph nodes, adjacent tissues. The lymph nodes were axillary draining lymph nodes from breast cancer patients. TCRdb fed the multiplex PCR reads into MiXCR, producing one record per CDR3 protein. The data show about 270,000 distinct CDR3 sequences, 30% seen once. What was sequenced was axillary lymph node tissue. The receptor set was obtained from a female donor with breast cancer. Some clones in this sample may be carry-over from other donors' samples.

This chain joins TRBV19 and TRBJ1-2; no clear D. Germline CDR1 is LNHDA and CDR2 is SQIVND (reference sequence). The V and J ends lost 4 bases and 4 bases respectively, with 13 bases between them. This CDR3 is 14 amino acids long. The CDR3 here is CASSKTSGFYGYTF. The CDR3 DNA reads TGTGCCAGTAGTAAGACGAGCGGATTCTATGGCTACACCTTC.

Concerning this clonotype: A single base separates this from a much larger clone, so it may be a read error. The V and J genes are TRBV10-3 and TRBJ2-2; D not resolved. The germline CDR1 and CDR2 sequences are ENHRY and SYGVKD. The CDR3 runs 15 residues. The CDR3 loop reads CVSSYAGPRSGELFF. In DNA form, the CDR3 reads TGTGTCAGCAGTTACGCCGGACCAAGGAGCGGGGAGCTGTTTTTT.

In regard to this clonotype: With a much larger clone just one base away, this may be a read error. This rearrangement joins TRBV5-1 to TRBJ1-2; D ambiguous. The CDR3 sequence is 12 residues long. The germline V gene has CDR1 SGHRS and CDR2 YFSETQ. CDR3 loop: CASSTTDYGYTF. The CDR3 bases are TGTGCCAGCAGCACTACTGACTATGGCTACACCTTC.

With regard to this clonotype: This may come from a read error, since a much larger clone is one base off. The rearrangement links TRBV20-1 to TRBJ2-1, with TRBD2 matching 8 bases. The germline V gene encodes CDR1 DFQATT and CDR2 SNEGSKA (reference sequence). This CDR3 contains 16 residues. J gave up 8 bases and V 6 bases, and 18 bases lay outside the gene matches. The CDR3 bases are TGCAGTGCCCAGCTACCTAGCGGGCGAACGGGGGATGAGCAGTTCTTC. It encodes CSAQLPSGRTGDEQFF.

In this sample, this clonotype turned up many times. The chain is built from TRBV12-3 or TRBV12-4 and TRBJ1-5, with D possibly being TRBD1 (5 bases). The length of the CDR3 is 16 residues. The V end was cut by 5 bases, the J end by 1 base, with 15 bases between. The CDR3 sequence is CASSRQFGVSNQPQHF. The CDR3 nucleotides are TGTGCCAGCAGTAGACAGTTTGGGGTCAGCAATCAGCCCCAGCATTTT.

This clonotype appeared a single time. This rearrangement joins TRBV10-3 to TRBJ1-2; D unclear. V lost 8 bases, J lost 6 bases, and 19 bases lay in between. The germline gives CDR1 ENHRY, CDR2 SYGVKD. This CDR3 region has 14 residues. DNA for the CDR3: TGTGCCATCGCGGGGTCCTCAGAGAGGCATGGCTACACCTTC. As protein: CAIAGSSERHGYTF.

Details on this clonotype: One junction end does not reproduce the germline sequence, and a read error may be involved. The chain employs TRBV7-9 and TRBJ1-3, with D uncertain. Germline CDR1 SEHNR, CDR2 FQNEAQ (reference sequence). The CDR3 sequence is 15 residues long. In nucleotides, the CDR3 is TGTGCCAGCAGCTTAAAACCCGGAGGTGGAAACACCATATGCTTT. Its protein is CASSLKPGGGNTICF.

This clonotype was seen more than once but under ten times. The chain uses TRBV16 and TRBJ2-7, with D uncertain. The V gene lost 1 base and the J gene lost 7 bases, with 11 bases spanning the gap. The CDR3 covers 13 residues. The germline V gene encodes CDR1 KGHSY and CDR2 FQNENV. This CDR3 reads CASSQWVGREQYF. As DNA, the CDR3 is TGTGCCAGCAGCCAATGGGTGGGCCGGGAGCAGTACTTC.

This clonotype showed up many times. The V gene is TRBV20-1, the J gene TRBJ1-4; 9 bases agree with TRBD1. The CDR3 length is 15 residues. CDR1 DFQATT and CDR2 SNEGSKA come from the germline V gene (reference sequence). V lost 2 bases, J lost 2 bases, and 3 bases stayed unmatched. Here the CDR3 DNA reads TGCAGTGCTAGACACACAGGGGGCACTAATGAAAAACTGTTTTTT. This gives the protein CSARHTGGTNEKLFF.

A word on this clonotype: Just one base apart from a much larger clone, this may be a read error. This chain links TRBV30 with TRBJ1-2, with 7 bases identical to TRBD1. The CDR3 covers 15 residues. In germline, CDR1 is GTSNPN, CDR2 SVGIG (reference sequence). The junction had 8 bases not matched to a gene; V was cut back by 2 bases and J by 2 bases. For the CDR3, the DNA is TGTGCCTGGAGTATCACAGGGGAGACGAACTATGGCTACACCTTC. This gives the protein CAWSITGETNYGYTF.

This chain links TRBV6-5 with TRBJ2-7, with D possibly matching TRBD2 (5 bases). The CDR3 extends over 14 amino acids. The germline V gene has CDR1 MNHEY and CDR2 SVGAGI. V dropped 0 bases and J dropped 2 bases, with 8 bases sitting between them. CDR3 loop: CASSYSRGPYEQYF. The CDR3 coding sequence is TGTGCCAGCAGTTACTCGAGAGGGCCCTACGAGCAGTACTTC.

This clonotype came up many times. The chain carries TRBV5-6 and TRBJ1-5; perhaps TRBD1 as D (6 bases). The V and J ends lost 0 bases and 3 bases respectively, with 16 bases between them. The CDR3 is 17 amino acids. The germline V gene encodes CDR1 SGHDT and CDR2 YYEEEE. CDR3 nucleotides: TGTGCCAGCAGCTTGGGTTTGGGAGGGGGTTTCAATCAGCCCCAGCATTTT. It is translated as CASSLGLGGGFNQPQHF.

In regard to this clonotype: Since the CDR3 does not end with the conserved phenylalanine or tryptophan, this likely comes from a read error. The chain carries TRBV29-1 and TRBJ1-3, with D hard to call. There are 12 residues in the CDR3. Per germline, CDR1 SQVTM and CDR2 ANQGSEA. CDR3 residues: CNAVLSGNTIYS. CDR3 DNA: TGCAACGCTGTCCTCTCTGGAAACACCATATATTCT.

This sequence joins TRBV9 and TRBJ1-4; 10 nucleotides agree with TRBD1. The CDR3 is 17 residues long. The V gene end was trimmed by 1 base and the J gene end by 3 bases; junction bases not matched to a gene: 6. The germline V gene encodes CDR1 SGDLS and CDR2 YYNGEE. The DNA of the CDR3 is TGTGCCAGCAGCGTAACCGGGACAGGGGACGCTAATGAAAAACTGTTTTTT. It codes for CASSVTGTGDANEKLFF.

This clonotype came up many times. V and J are TRBV5-8 and TRBJ2-5, with D possibly being TRBD1 (6 bases). Trimming took off 8 bases at V and 2 bases at J, with 16 bases between the two ends. Germline lookup yields CDR1 SGHTS and CDR2 YDEGEE. This CDR3 is 14 amino acids long. CDR3 DNA: TGTGCCAGTCATTTTAAAACAGGGCAAGAGACCCAGTACTTC. It is translated as CASHFKTGQETQYF.

This clonotype was seen at least ten times. V gene TRBV5-6 combines with J gene TRBJ2-7; D not certain. Per the germline V gene, CDR1 is SGHDT and CDR2 is YYEEEE. The CDR3 length is 13 residues. Deletions cut 4 bases from V and 4 bases from J, with 12 bases between. CDR3 sequence: CASSPIYGYEQYF. CDR3 nucleotides: TGTGCCAGCAGCCCGATTTACGGATACGAGCAGTACTTC.

This sequence joins TRBV24-1 and TRBJ1-4; D is undetermined. Germline lookup yields CDR1 KGHDR and CDR2 SFDVKD. V was clipped by 4 bases and J by 0 bases, with 2 bases between them. The CDR3 consists of 13 residues. The CDR3 DNA is TGTGCCACCAGTGACACAACTAATGAAAAACTGTTTTTT. Translating it yields CATSDTTNEKLFF.

The CDR3: CASSKSGTLDEKLFF. The CDR3 region has the DNA TGTGCCAGCTCGAAGTCGGGGACGCTTGACGAAAAACTGTTTTTT. J is TRBJ1-4 and V is TRBV18, with a weak D call TRBD1 (5 bases). The germline V and J ends were trimmed by 6 bases and 8 bases, with 19 bases remaining between them. The CDR3 sequence is 15 residues long. The V gene's germline CDR1 is KGHSH and CDR2 LQKENI.

This clonotype was detected ten times or more. The rearrangement joins TRBV4-3 to TRBJ1-4, with TRBD1 identical over 7 bases. The CDR3 has 15 residues. Trimming took 3 bases from V and 8 from J; bases not matched to a gene: 9. Germline-derived CDR1 and CDR2 are LGHNA and YSLEER. For the CDR3, the DNA is TGCGCCAGCAGCCAGAACGACAGGGTCTGGGAAAAACTGTTTTTT. It specifies CASSQNDRVWEKLFF.

At least ten counts were recorded for this clonotype. The J gene is TRBJ2-2, the V gene TRBV5-1; TRBD1 is a possible D gene (5 bases). Looked up from germline, CDR1 is SGHRS and CDR2 is YFSETQ. The CDR3 runs to 15 residues. V was pared by 2 bases and J by 5 bases, with 13 bases between. The CDR3 is CASSFFREGTGELFF. CDR3 DNA: TGCGCCAGCAGCTTTTTCAGGGAAGGAACCGGGGAGCTGTTTTTT.

This clonotype occurred many times. The chain is built from TRBV15 and TRBJ1-2; maybe TRBD1 (6 bases). Germline V gives CDR1 LNHNV, CDR2 YYDKDF (reference sequence). V was trimmed by 5 bases and J by 6 bases, leaving 16 bases between them. The CDR3 is made up of 14 amino acids. CDR3 DNA sequence: TGTGCCACCAGCGTCAAACAGGGAATGGATGGCTACACCTTC. Protein sequence: CATSVKQGMDGYTF.

About this clonotype: One junction end disagrees with the germline gene, perhaps due to a read error. V gene TRBV7-2 combines with J gene TRBJ2-3; D not resolved. Germline V gene sequence: CDR1 SGHTA, CDR2 FQGNSA. The CDR3 sequence is 14 residues long. CDR3 sequence (DNA): TGTGCCAGCAGCTTAGGGCGGACCACAAATACGCAGTATTTC. Translating it yields CASSLGRTTNTQYF.

As regards this clonotype: A much larger clonotype is one base distant, so this may be a read error. This chain connects TRBV12-3 or TRBV12-4 to TRBJ1-2, with D unresolved. This CDR3 has 14 residues. V was shortened by 5 bases and J by 8 bases, with 18 bases between the two germline ends. CDR3 nucleotide sequence: TGTGCCAGCAGTCCGGGGATCTCCTCTCAGGGCTACACCTTC. This gives the protein CASSPGISSQGYTF.

In the case of this clonotype: This likely comes from a read error, as the CDR3 has no conserved phenylalanine or tryptophan at its end. No DNA is shown, since the ends of the CDR3 on it are uncertain; the CDR3 is the one TCRdb lists. The chain has TRBV7-7 and TRBJ2-7; no DNA check was done on the table's D call, TRBD2. The CDR3 is 15 residues long, counting both termini. Germline CDR1 is SSHAT and CDR2 is FNYEAQ (reference sequence). CDR3: CASSLGPSGSYEQHS.

There are many counts of this clonotype. This rearrangement joins TRBV15 to TRBJ2-2, with D possibly matching TRBD2 (6 bases). There are 15 residues in the CDR3. V lost 4 bases, J lost 1 base, and 10 bases lay in between. CDR1 and CDR2 from the germline V gene are LNHNV and YYDKDF (reference sequence). In nucleotides, the CDR3 is TGTGCCACCAGCACGACTAGGTGGAACACCGGGGAGCTGTTTTTT. Translated, it gives CATSTTRWNTGELFF. The full variable domain, rest sourced from reference TRBV15 and TRBJ2-2, is DAMVIQNPRYQVTQFGKPVTLSCSQTLNHNVMYWYQQKSSQAPKLLFHYYDKDFNNEADTPDNFQSRRPNTSFCFLDIRSPGLGDTAMYLCATSTTRWNTGELFFGEGSRLTVL.

This clonotype was seen only a few times. A single base separates this from a much larger clone, so it may be a read error. V and J are TRBV20-1 and TRBJ2-5, with D maybe TRBD1 (6 bases). CDR3 size: 13 residues. Germline CDR1 DFQATT, CDR2 SNEGSKA (reference sequence). This chain's CDR3 is CGAKRQDWETQYF. CDR3 bases: TGCGGTGCTAAAAGACAGGATTGGGAGACCCAGTACTTC.

On this clonotype itself: This may be a read error, as it is one base from a much larger clone. The chain carries TRBV6-5 and TRBJ2-2; possibly TRBD2 for D (5 bases). CDR3 length: 14 amino acids. Per the germline V gene, CDR1 is MNHEY and CDR2 is SVGAGI. Here the CDR3 DNA reads TGTGCCAGCAGTTACTTGGTTAGCCCCGGGGAGCTGTCTTTT. Its translation is CASSYLVSPGELSF.